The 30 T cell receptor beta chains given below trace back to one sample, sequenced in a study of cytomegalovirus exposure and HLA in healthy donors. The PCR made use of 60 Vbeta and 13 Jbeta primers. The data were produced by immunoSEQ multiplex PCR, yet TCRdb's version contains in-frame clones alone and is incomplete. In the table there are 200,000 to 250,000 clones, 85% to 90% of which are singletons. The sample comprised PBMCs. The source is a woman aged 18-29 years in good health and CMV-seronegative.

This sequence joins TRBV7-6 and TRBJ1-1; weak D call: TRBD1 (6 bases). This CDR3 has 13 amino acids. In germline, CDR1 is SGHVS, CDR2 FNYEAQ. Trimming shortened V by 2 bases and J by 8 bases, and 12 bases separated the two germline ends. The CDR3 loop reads CASSLPGQGEAFF. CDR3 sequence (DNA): TGTGCCAGCAGCTTACCAGGCCAGGGGGAAGCTTTCTTT.

DNA for the CDR3: TGTGCCAGCAGCGGGACAGGGGGCCCCGGGGAGCTGTTTTTT. Translation: CASSGTGGPGELFF. The chain carries TRBV9 and TRBJ2-2, with 11 bases matching TRBD1. This CDR3 is 14 amino acids long. The V gene's germline CDR1 is SGDLS and CDR2 YYNGEE. Trimming cost V 3 bases and J 6 bases; bases outside gene matches: 1.

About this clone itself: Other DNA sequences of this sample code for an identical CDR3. The CDR3 nucleotides read TGCGCCAGCAGTCAAGCGGGAGATTTCCCTGGCTCGAACACCGGGGAGCTGTTTTTT. Amino acids: CASSQAGDFPGSNTGELFF. V gene TRBV10-1 combines with J gene TRBJ2-2, with TRBD2 matching 8 bases. The V segment lost 5 bases and the J segment 0 bases; nucleotides outside the gene matches: 14. Germline V gene data show CDR1 as WNHNN and CDR2 as SYGVQD (reference sequence). CDR3 length: 19 amino acids.

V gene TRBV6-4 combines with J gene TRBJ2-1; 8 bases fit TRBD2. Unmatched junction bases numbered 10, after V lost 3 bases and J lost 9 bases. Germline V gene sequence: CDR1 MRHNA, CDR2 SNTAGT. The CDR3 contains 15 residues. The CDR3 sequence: CASSDIAGPFGEQFF. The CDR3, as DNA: TGTGCCAGCAGTGATATAGCGGGGCCCTTCGGTGAGCAGTTCTTC.

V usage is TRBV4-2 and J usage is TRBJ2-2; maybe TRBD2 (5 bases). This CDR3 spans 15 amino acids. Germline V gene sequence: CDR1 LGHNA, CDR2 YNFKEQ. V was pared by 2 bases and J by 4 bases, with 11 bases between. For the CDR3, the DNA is TGTGCCAGCAGCCAACCTTTACGGGGCACCGGGGAGCTGTTTTTT. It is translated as CASSQPLRGTGELFF.

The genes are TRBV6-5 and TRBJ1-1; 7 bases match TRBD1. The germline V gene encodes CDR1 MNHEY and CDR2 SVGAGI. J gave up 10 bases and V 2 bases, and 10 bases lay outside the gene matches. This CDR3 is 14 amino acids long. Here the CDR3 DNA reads TGTGCCAGCAGTTACCTAGACAGGGCCTCGGCAGCTTTCTTT. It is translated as CASSYLDRASAAFF.

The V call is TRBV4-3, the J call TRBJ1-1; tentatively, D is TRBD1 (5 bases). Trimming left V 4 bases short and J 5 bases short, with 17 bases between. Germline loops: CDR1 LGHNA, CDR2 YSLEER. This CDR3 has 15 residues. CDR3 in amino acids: CASSLKFGGGTEAFF. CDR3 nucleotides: TGCGCCAGCAGCCTCAAGTTCGGGGGTGGAACTGAAGCTTTCTTT.

CDR3 residues: CASSLVIGTGTTEAFF. The CDR3 coding sequence is TGCGCCAGCAGCTTGGTTATCGGGACAGGGACCACTGAAGCTTTCTTT. V is TRBV5-1 and J is TRBJ1-1; 9 bases align to TRBD1. This CDR3 contains 16 residues. Germline V lookup: CDR1 SGHRS, CDR2 YFSETQ. V dropped 0 bases and J dropped 4; count of bases not matched to a gene: 7.

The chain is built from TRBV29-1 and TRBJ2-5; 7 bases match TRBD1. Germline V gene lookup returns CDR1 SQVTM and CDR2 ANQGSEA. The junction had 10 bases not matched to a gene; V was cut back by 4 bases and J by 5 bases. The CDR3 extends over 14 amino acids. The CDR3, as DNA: TGCAGCGTTGCTGGGACAGATAGATCGGAGACCCAGTACTTC. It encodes CSVAGTDRSETQYF.

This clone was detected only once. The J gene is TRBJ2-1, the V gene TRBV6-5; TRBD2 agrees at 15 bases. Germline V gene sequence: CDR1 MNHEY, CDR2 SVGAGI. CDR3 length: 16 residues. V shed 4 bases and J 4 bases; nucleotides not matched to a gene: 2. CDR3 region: CASSSGLAGGYNEQFF. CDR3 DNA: TGTGCCAGCAGTTCGGGACTAGCGGGAGGATACAATGAGCAGTTCTTC.

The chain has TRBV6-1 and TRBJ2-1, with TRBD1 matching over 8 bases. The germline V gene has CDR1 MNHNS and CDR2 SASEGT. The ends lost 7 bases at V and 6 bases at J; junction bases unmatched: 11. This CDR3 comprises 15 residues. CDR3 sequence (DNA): TGTGCCAGCAAGAGTTCAGGGGGCGCAGGCAATGAGCAGTTCTTC. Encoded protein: CASKSSGGAGNEQFF.

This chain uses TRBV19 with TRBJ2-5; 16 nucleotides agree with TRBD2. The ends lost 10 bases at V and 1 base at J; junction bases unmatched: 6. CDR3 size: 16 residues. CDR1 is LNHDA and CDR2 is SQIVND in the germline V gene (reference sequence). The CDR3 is CAIGTSGRGGQETQYF. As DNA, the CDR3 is TGTGCCATCGGGACTAGCGGGAGGGGGGGCCAAGAGACCCAGTACTTC.

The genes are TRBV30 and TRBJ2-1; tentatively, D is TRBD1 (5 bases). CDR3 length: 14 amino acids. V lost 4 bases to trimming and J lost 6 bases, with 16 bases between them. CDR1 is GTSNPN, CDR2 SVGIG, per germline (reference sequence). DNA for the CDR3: TGTGCCTGGAACCCTAGGGGCTTGGGCAATGAGCAGTTCTTC. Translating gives CAWNPRGLGNEQFF.

The CDR3 coding sequence is TGTGCCAGCAGTTACTCTTCCCAGGGGGCAGGTCAGCCCCAGCATTTT. Its protein product is CASSYSSQGAGQPQHF. The chain employs TRBV6-5 and TRBJ1-5; 8 bases fit TRBD1. V dropped 0 bases and J dropped 6; count of bases not matched to a gene: 7. The CDR3 is made up of 16 amino acids. Germline lookup yields CDR1 MNHEY and CDR2 SVGAGI.

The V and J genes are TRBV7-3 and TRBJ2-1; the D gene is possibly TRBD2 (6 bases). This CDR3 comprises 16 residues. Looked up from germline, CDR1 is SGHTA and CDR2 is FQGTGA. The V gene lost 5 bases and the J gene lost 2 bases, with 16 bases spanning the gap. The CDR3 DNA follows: TGTGCCAGCAGCCGCTACGGGGGAGGTACCTACAATGAGCAGTTCTTC. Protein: CASSRYGGGTYNEQFF.

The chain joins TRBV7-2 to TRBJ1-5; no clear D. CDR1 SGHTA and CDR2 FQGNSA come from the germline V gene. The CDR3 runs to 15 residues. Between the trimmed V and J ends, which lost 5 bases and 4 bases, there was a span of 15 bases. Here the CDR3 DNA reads TGTGCCAGCAGCAGAGGAGTGGCAGAGAATCAGCCCCAGCATTTT. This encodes CASSRGVAENQPQHF.

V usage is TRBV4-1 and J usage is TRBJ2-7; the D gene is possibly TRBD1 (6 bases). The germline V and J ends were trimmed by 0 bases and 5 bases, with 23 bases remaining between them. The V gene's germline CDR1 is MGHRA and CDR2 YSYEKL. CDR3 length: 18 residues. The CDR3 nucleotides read TGCGCCAGCAGCCAAGATGGCACAGGGCTCAATCCCGCCAACGAGCAGTACTTC. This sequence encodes CASSQDGTGLNPANEQYF.

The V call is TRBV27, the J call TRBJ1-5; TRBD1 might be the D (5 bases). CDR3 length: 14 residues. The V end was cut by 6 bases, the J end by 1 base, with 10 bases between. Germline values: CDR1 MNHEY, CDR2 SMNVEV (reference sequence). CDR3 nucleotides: TGTGCCAGCAGCCGTACAGGAAGCAATCAGCCCCAGCATTTT. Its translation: CASSRTGSNQPQHF.

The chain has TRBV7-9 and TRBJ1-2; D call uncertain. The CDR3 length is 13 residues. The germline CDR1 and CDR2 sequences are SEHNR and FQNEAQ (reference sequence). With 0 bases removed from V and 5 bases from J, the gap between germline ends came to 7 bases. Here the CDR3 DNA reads TGTGCCAGCAGCTTAGCCAGGTTGTATGGCTACACCTTC. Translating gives CASSLARLYGYTF.

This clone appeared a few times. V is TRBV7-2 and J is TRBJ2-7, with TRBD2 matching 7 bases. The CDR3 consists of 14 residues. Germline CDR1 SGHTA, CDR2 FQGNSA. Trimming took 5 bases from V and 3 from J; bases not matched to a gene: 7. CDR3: CASSPAQRDYEQYF. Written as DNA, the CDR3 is TGTGCCAGCAGCCCCGCCCAGCGGGACTACGAGCAGTACTTC.

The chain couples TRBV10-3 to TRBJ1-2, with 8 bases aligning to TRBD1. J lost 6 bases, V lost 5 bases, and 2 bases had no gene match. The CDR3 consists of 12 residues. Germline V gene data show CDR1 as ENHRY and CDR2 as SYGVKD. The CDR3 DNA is TGTGCCATCAGTCCGACAGGGGATGGCTACACCTTC. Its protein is CAISPTGDGYTF.

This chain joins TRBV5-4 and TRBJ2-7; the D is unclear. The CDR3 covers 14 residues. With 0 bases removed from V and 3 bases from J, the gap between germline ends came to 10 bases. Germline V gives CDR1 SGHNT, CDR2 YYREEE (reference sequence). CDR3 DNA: TGTGCCAGCAGCTTGGCCGCAGGCTTCTACGAGCAGTACTTC. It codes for CASSLAAGFYEQYF.

The CDR3 region is CASTRSVADSYNEQFF. The CDR3 coding sequence is TGCGCCAGCACCCGATCCGTTGCGGACTCCTACAATGAGCAGTTCTTC. V and J are TRBV5-1 and TRBJ2-1; D is undetermined. The germline V gene has CDR1 SGHRS and CDR2 YFSETQ. V lost 6 bases to trimming and J lost 0 bases, with 16 bases between them. This CDR3 has 16 amino acids.

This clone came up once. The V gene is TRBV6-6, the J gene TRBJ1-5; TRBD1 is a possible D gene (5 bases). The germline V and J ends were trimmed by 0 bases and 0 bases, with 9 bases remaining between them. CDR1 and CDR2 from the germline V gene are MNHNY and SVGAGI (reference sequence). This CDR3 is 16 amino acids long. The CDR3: CASSYSGGGSNQPQHF. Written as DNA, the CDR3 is TGTGCCAGCAGTTACTCGGGGGGGGGTAGCAATCAGCCCCAGCATTTT.

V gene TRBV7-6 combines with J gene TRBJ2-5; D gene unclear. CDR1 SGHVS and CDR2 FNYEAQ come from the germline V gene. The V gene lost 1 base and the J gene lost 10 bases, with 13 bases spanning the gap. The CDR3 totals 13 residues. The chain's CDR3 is CASSLERRRSQYF. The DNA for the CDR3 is TGTGCCAGCAGCTTAGAGCGTCGTCGGAGCCAGTACTTC.

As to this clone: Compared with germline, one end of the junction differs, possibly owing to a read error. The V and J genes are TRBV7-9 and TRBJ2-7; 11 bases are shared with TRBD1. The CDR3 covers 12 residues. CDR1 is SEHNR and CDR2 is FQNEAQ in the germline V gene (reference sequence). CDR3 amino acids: CSSSLGQGVGYF. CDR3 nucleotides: TGTTCCAGCAGCTTGGGACAGGGGGTGGGGTACTTC.

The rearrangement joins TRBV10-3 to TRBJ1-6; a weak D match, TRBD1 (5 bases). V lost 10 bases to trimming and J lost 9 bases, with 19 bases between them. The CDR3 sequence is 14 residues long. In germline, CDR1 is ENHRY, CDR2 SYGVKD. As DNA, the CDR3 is TGTGCCAGCGCCGAACAGGATCGGACTTCACCCCTCCACTTT. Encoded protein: CASAEQDRTSPLHF.

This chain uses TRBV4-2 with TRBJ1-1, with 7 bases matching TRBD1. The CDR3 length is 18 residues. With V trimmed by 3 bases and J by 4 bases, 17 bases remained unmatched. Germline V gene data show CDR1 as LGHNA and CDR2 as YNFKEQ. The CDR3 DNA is TGTGCCAGCAGCCAGGAGCCCCTCAGGCAGGGGGTGAGCACTGAAGCTTTCTTT. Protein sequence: CASSQEPLRQGVSTEAFF.

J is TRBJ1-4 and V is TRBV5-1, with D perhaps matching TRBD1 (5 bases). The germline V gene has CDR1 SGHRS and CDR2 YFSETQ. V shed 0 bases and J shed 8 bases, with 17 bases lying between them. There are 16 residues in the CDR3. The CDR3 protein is CASSLGARGAREKLFF. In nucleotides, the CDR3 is TGCGCCAGCAGCTTGGGCGCTCGTGGGGCTCGGGAAAAACTGTTTTTT.

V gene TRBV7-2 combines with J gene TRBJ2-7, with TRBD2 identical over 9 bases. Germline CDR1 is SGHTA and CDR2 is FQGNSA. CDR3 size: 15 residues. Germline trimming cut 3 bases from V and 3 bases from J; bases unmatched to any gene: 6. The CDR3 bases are TGTGCCAGCAGCTTTAGCGGGGGCGAGGTCTACGAGCAGTACTTC. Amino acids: CASSFSGGEVYEQYF.